This T cell receptor beta chain emerged from a study of T cells in Graves' hyperthyroidism and ophthalmopathy. The J segment lost 3 bases and the V segment lost 6 bases, leaving 6 bases of the junction unmatched. This CDR3 is built from 14 residues. Germline V gene lookup returns CDR1 SGHTA and CDR2 FQGNSA. Aged 18 to 65, the patients had hyperthyroidism that was newly diagnosed and had lasted under 2 months. Any symptoms of ophthalmopathy came after the first hyperthyroidism diagnosis, from which the blood sample dates. Each 10 ml fresh peripheral blood draw supplied the PBMCs. From RNA transcripts, TCR beta CDR3 regions were amplified. The HTBI primer set drove a first-round RT-PCR of the TCR CDR3. TCRdb independently ran MiXCR on the multiplex PCR reads; one entry per CDR3 protein. The sample lists nearly 600,000 distinct CDR3 sequences, around 14% seen once, with roughly 6.2% in the top ten. Study-wide points: The model forecast ophthalmopathy, anticipating it by a median roughly 6.5 months before onset.

As concerns this clonotype: The antigen is not known. This may come from a read error, since a much larger clone is one base off.

Sequencing was done on a sample of blood. This clonotype originated in a woman in her 30s with Graves' hyperthyroidism that later progressed to Graves' ophthalmopathy. The V call is TRBV7-2, the J call TRBJ2-7; 9 bases fit TRBD1. The CDR3: CASRSPTGGYEQYF. CDR3 nucleotide sequence: TGTGCCAGCAGATCCCCGACAGGGGGCTACGAGCAGTACTTC.